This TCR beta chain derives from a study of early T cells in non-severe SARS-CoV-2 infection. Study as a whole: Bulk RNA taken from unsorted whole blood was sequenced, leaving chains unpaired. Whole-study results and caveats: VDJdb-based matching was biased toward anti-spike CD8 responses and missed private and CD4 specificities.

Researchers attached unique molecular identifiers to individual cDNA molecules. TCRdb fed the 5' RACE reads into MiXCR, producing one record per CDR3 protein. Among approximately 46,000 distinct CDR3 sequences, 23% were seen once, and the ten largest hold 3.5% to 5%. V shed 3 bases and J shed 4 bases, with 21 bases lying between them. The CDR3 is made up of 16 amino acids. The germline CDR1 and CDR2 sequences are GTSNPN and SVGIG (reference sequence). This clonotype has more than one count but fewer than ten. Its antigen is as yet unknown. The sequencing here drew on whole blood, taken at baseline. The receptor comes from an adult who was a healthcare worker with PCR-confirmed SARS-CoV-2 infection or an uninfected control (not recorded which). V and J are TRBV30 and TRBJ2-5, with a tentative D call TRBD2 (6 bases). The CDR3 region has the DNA TGTGCCTGGAGAAGGGGTAGCGGTCCTCCGGGAGAGACCCAGTACTTC. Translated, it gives CAWRRGSGPPGETQYF.